Below are 21 T cell receptor beta chains sequenced from a single sample in a study of regulatory T cells in long-lasting Graves disease. iRepertoire HTBI primers and Arm-PCR of CDR3 regions built TCR beta libraries. MiXCR, applied by TCRdb to the multiplex PCR reads, yields one record per CDR3 protein. Of 440,000 or so distinct CDR3 sequences detected, around 17% appear once; the ten largest clones hold about 10%. Described time point: newly diagnosed GD, antithyroid drugs for less than 3 months. RNA extracted from PBMCs served as the sequencing template. The same data also contributed to another study, on T cells in Graves' hyperthyroidism and ophthalmopathy.

Sequencing was performed on peripheral blood mononuclear cells (PBMCs), taken at new diagnosis, from a patient treated with antithyroid drugs. These receptors were collected from a woman under 40 with Graves disease.

Ten or more counts support this clonotype. The rearrangement uses TRBV6-1 and TRBJ2-7; the match to TRBD1 covers 7 bases. Germline V gene lookup returns CDR1 MNHNS and CDR2 SASEGT. V was clipped by 7 bases and J by 2 bases; unmatched bases: 8. The CDR3 runs 14 residues. The CDR3 DNA reads as TGTGCCAGCACCCGGGGCCAGGGGGCCTACGAGCAGTACTTC. Encoded protein: CASTRGQGAYEQYF.

This clonotype was observed a few times. The chain carries TRBV19 and TRBJ2-4; TRBD2 matches 14 bases. V shed 4 bases and J 0 bases; nucleotides not matched to a gene: 2. Germline V lookup: CDR1 LNHDA, CDR2 SQIVND (reference sequence). The CDR3 totals 17 residues. DNA of the CDR3: TGTGCCAGTAGTAGGGGACTAGCGGGAGTAGCCAAAAACATTCAGTACTTC. This codes for CASSRGLAGVAKNIQYF.

This clonotype was picked up a small number of times. The chain has TRBV27 and TRBJ2-7, with 14 nucleotides matching TRBD2. The CDR3 loop spans 19 amino acids. Germline lookup yields CDR1 MNHEY and CDR2 SMNVEV (reference sequence). The J segment lost 5 bases and the V segment lost 5 bases, leaving 17 bases of the junction unmatched. The DNA for the CDR3 is TGTGCCAGCAGTGTAGGCCCTCCGGGACTAGCGGGAGCGGTCGACGAGCAGTACTTC. This translates into CASSVGPPGLAGAVDEQYF.

This clonotype came up many times. The CDR3 here is CASRAGMGRTEAFF. The CDR3 DNA reads TGTGCCAGCAGGGCAGGGATGGGAAGGACTGAAGCTTTCTTT. V and J are TRBV28 and TRBJ1-1, with a weak D call TRBD1 (5 bases). The CDR3 has 14 amino acids. The germline CDR1 and CDR2 sequences are MDHEN and SYDVKM. The V end lost 6 bases, the J end lost 5 bases, and 16 bases lay between the germline ends.

This clonotype showed up many times. This chain links TRBV6-2 or TRBV6-3 with TRBJ2-3; D unclear. This CDR3 has 13 amino acids. Germline CDR1 reads MNHEY; CDR2 reads SVGEGT. The ends were cut back, 6 bases at V and 1 base at J, with 8 bases in the middle. CDR3 protein: CASRGRGTDTQYF. CDR3 nucleotides: TGTGCCAGCAGGGGTCGGGGCACAGATACGCAGTATTTT.

The chain links TRBV15 to TRBJ2-4, with D perhaps given as TRBD1 or TRBD2 (5 bases each). Germline V gives CDR1 LNHNV, CDR2 YYDKDF (reference sequence). V lost 4 bases, J lost 0 bases, and 19 bases lay in between. The CDR3 contains 18 residues. The DNA for the CDR3 is TGTGCCACCAGCACCCCTGTGGGGACCTACCTAGCCAAAAACATTCAGTACTTC. It translates to CATSTPVGTYLAKNIQYF.

A few counts support this clonotype. CDR3 nucleotides: TGTGCCAGCAGTTACTCGATAGATGGAGGAAACACCATATATTTT. Its protein product is CASSYSIDGGNTIYF. The chain combines TRBV6-2 or TRBV6-3 with TRBJ1-3, with D unresolved. The CDR3 length is 15 residues. CDR1 and CDR2 from the germline V gene are MNHEY and SVGEGT. Trimming took 0 bases from V and 4 from J, leaving 10 bases between them.

Turning to this clonotype: Because the CDR3 is missing its conserved closing phenylalanine or tryptophan, this is likely a read error. The V gene is TRBV6-4, the J gene TRBJ1-4; possible D gene TRBD1, 5 bases. CDR3 length: 14 amino acids. Germline loops: CDR1 MRHNA, CDR2 SNTAGT. Deletions cut 4 bases from V and 0 bases from J, with 6 bases between. DNA of the CDR3: TGTGCCAGCAGTGCGACAGCAACTAATGAAAAACTGTTTCTT. Translation: CASSATATNEKLFL.

To note about this clonotype: A far larger clone is one base from this, pointing to a likely read error. The rearrangement joins TRBV12-3 or TRBV12-4 to TRBJ2-1; TRBD1 matches 10 bases. The CDR3 covers 19 residues. With V trimmed by 5 bases and J by 4 bases, 17 bases remained unmatched. For the CDR3, the DNA is TGTGCCAGCAGTGAGCCCACCAACCGAGACAGGGGGCAGTACAATGAGCAGTTCTTC. Protein sequence: CASSEPTNRDRGQYNEQFF.

This rearrangement joins TRBV7-2 to TRBJ2-7; 7 nucleotides align to TRBD2. With 5 bases clipped from V and 4 bases from J, the junction kept 8 bases outside the gene matches. Per the germline V gene, CDR1 is SGHTA and CDR2 is FQGNSA. The CDR3 has 14 residues. In DNA, the CDR3 is TGTGCCAGCAGCCCAGAAGCGGGAACTTACGAGCAGTACTTC. Residues: CASSPEAGTYEQYF. Using reference TRBV7-2 and TRBJ2-7 for the parts outside the CDR3, the full variable domain is GAGVSQSPSNKVTEKGKDVELRCDPISGHTALYWYRQSLGQGLEFLIYFQGNSAPDKSGLPSDRFSAERTGGSVSTLTIQRTQQEDSAVYLCASSPEAGTYEQYFGPGTRLTVT.

The chain couples TRBV28 to TRBJ2-4; D might be TRBD2 (5 bases). V was clipped by 2 bases and J by 8 bases, with 7 bases between them. There are 12 residues in the CDR3. The germline V gene encodes CDR1 MDHEN and CDR2 SYDVKM. This CDR3 is CASSLGRDIQYF. The CDR3 nucleotides are TGTGCCAGCAGTTTAGGGCGGGACATTCAGTACTTC.

This chain joins TRBV7-2 and TRBJ2-2; the D is unclear. This CDR3 region has 15 residues. Germline values: CDR1 SGHTA, CDR2 FQGNSA. Trimming took off 5 bases at V and 8 bases at J, with 18 bases between the two ends. The CDR3 sequence: CASSGEAPWAGELFF. For the CDR3, the DNA is TGTGCCAGCAGCGGAGAGGCCCCGTGGGCAGGGGAGCTGTTTTTT.

This clonotype turned up a few times. This chain uses TRBV19 with TRBJ2-7; D perhaps matches TRBD2 (5 bases). The CDR3 length is 14 residues. The V and J ends lost 6 bases and 5 bases respectively, with 17 bases between them. Germline V CDR1 and CDR2: LNHDA, SQIVND (reference sequence). CDR3 amino acids: CASSPPAGVHEQYF. CDR3 DNA: TGTGCCAGTAGCCCTCCGGCCGGGGTCCACGAGCAGTACTTC.

Of note for this clonotype: This may be a read error, as it is one base from a much larger clone. The chain combines TRBV7-8 with TRBJ2-7; D not resolved. Germline values: CDR1 SGHVS, CDR2 FQNEAQ. The V end lost 5 bases, the J end lost 5 bases, and 10 bases lay between the germline ends. CDR3 size: 12 residues. CDR3 sequence reads: CASSAESHEQYF. As DNA, the CDR3 is TGTGCCAGCAGCGCCGAGAGCCACGAGCAGTACTTC.

This clonotype was counted only a few times. V gene TRBV3-1 combines with J gene TRBJ2-4; weak D call: TRBD2 (5 bases). This CDR3 contains 18 residues. Germline lookup yields CDR1 LGHDT and CDR2 YNNKEL (reference sequence). V was cut by 7 bases and J by 0 bases, with 22 bases left in between. The CDR3: CASTSLRARGLAKNIQYF. CDR3 nucleotides: TGTGCCAGCACCTCACTTAGGGCAAGAGGACTAGCCAAAAACATTCAGTACTTC.

In this sample, this clonotype turned up many times. This chain joins TRBV12-3 or TRBV12-4 and TRBJ2-2, with a possible D match to TRBD1 (6 bases). Trimming took off 4 bases at V and 5 bases at J, with 11 bases between the two ends. CDR3 length: 14 residues. The CDR3, as DNA: TGTGCCAGCAGTTCCTCGCAGGGGACCGGGGAGCTGTTTTTT. Translation: CASSSSQGTGELFF.

This clonotype was counted ten times or more. This chain uses TRBV27 with TRBJ1-5; D remains unclear. The V gene's germline CDR1 is MNHEY and CDR2 SMNVEV (reference sequence). V was cut by 6 bases and J by 3 bases, with 12 bases left in between. The CDR3 runs to 14 residues. CDR3 residues: CASSLAGNNQPQHF. The CDR3 bases are TGTGCCAGCAGCCTTGCCGGAAACAATCAGCCCCAGCATTTT.

This clonotype has a handful of counts. The chain links TRBV5-1 to TRBJ2-3; weak D call: TRBD2 (6 bases). The CDR3 has 15 residues. V was clipped by 1 base and J by 4 bases, with 13 bases between them. Germline V lookup: CDR1 SGHRS, CDR2 YFSETQ. CDR3 coding DNA: TGCGCCAGCAGCTTGTACGGGAGTGGGGCAGATACGCAGTATTTT. Protein product: CASSLYGSGADTQYF.

This clonotype was detected ten times or more. V is TRBV3-1 and J is TRBJ2-3, with 9 bases that match TRBD2. J lost 4 bases, V lost 3 bases, and 5 bases had no gene match. Per the germline V gene, CDR1 is LGHDT and CDR2 is YNNKEL (reference sequence). CDR3 length: 15 residues. CDR3: CASSHPGLASDTQYF. The CDR3 nucleotides read TGTGCCAGCAGCCACCCGGGACTAGCATCAGATACGCAGTATTTT.

At least ten counts were recorded for this clonotype. The chain has TRBV28 and TRBJ2-7; 9 nucleotides align to TRBD1. Trimming at V came to 5 bases and at J to 6 bases, leaving 11 bases not matched to a gene. Germline CDR1 is MDHEN and CDR2 is SYDVKM. The CDR3 covers 15 residues. DNA for the CDR3: TGTGCCAGCAGTCCTCCTCCGGGACAGGGAGGCGAGCAGTACTTC. Translation: CASSPPPGQGGEQYF.

J is TRBJ2-7 and V is TRBV7-9; tentatively, D is TRBD2 (6 bases). The V end lost 1 base, the J end lost 2 bases, and 15 bases lay between the germline ends. Germline CDR1 reads SEHNR; CDR2 reads FQNEAQ (reference sequence). This CDR3 has 16 residues. The CDR3 here is CASSLEGSGNAYEQYF. Written as DNA, the CDR3 is TGTGCCAGCAGCTTAGAAGGTAGCGGCAACGCCTACGAGCAGTACTTC.